This entry concerns a single TCR beta chain. Its antigen is not known. This record belongs to a study of identical twins. Study-level results: Rather than following the same donors, the conclusions depended on cross-sectional statistical analysis. Cord blood beta clonotypes that were abundant carried fewer insertions, and memory repertoires showed no such trend.

The CDR3 has 16 amino acids. The J segment lost 6 bases and the V segment lost 1 base, leaving 5 bases of the junction unmatched. CDR1 is SGHTA, CDR2 FQGNSA, per germline. Each CDR3 protein is one row after TCRdb ran MiXCR on the 5' RACE reads. The sample carries some 560,000 distinct CDR3 sequences, 7.5% to 10% recorded once. The same specimen was also included in a second study, on yellow fever vaccine responses in identical twins.

The origin of this receptor is a woman aged 18-29 years in good health. The V call is TRBV7-2, the J call TRBJ2-3, with 12 bases identical to TRBD2. The specimen sequenced was PBMCs. Here the CDR3 DNA reads TGTGCCAGCAGCTTAGGGCCTAGCGGGGGGGGCGATACGCAGTATTTT. This codes for CASSLGPSGGGDTQYF.